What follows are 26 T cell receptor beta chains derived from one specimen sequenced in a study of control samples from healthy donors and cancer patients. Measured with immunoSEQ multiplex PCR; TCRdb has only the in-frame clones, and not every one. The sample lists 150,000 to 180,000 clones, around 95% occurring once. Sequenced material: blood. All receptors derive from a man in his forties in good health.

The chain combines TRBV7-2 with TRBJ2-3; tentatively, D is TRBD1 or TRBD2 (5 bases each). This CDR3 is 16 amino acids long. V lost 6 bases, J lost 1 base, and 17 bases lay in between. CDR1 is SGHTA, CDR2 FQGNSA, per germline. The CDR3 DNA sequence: TGTGCCAGCAGATCGGGGCTCCTGGGGGGCACAGATACGCAGTATTTT. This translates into CASRSGLLGGTDTQYF.

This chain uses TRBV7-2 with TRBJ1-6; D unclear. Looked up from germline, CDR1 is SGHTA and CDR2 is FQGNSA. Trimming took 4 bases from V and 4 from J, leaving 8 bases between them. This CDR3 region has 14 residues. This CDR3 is CASSSGPYNSPLHF. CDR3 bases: TGTGCCAGCAGCTCCGGGCCTTATAATTCACCCCTCCACTTT.

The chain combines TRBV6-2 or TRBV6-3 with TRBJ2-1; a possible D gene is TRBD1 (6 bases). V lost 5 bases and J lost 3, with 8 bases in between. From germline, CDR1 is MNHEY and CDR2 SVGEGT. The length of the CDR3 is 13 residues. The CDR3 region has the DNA TGTGCCAGCAGTCTCAGGGGCTACAATGAGCAGTTCTTC. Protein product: CASSLRGYNEQFF.

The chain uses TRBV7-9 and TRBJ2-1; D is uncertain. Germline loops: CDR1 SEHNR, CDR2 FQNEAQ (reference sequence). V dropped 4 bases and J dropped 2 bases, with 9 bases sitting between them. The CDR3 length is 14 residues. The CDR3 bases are TGTGCCAGCAGCTACTCAGGTGCCTACAATGAGCAGTTCTTC. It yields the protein CASSYSGAYNEQFF.

The CDR3 protein is CASSQDLTGFTSNTGELFF. CDR3 sequence (DNA): TGCGCCAGCAGCCAAGATCTGACAGGCTTCACATCGAACACCGGGGAGCTGTTTTTT. The chain is built from TRBV4-3 and TRBJ2-2; possible D gene TRBD1, 6 bases. This CDR3 spans 19 amino acids. V was trimmed by 0 bases and J by 0 bases, leaving 17 bases between them. The germline CDR1 and CDR2 sequences are LGHNA and YSLEER.

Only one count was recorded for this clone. CDR3: CASSLEGSGEQFF. The DNA of the CDR3 is TGCGCCAGCAGCTTGGAGGGTTCAGGAGAGCAGTTCTTC. V gene TRBV5-1 combines with J gene TRBJ2-1; D remains unclear. V was cut by 0 bases and J by 10 bases, with 11 bases left in between. Germline-derived CDR1 and CDR2 are SGHRS and YFSETQ. The CDR3 spans 13 residues.

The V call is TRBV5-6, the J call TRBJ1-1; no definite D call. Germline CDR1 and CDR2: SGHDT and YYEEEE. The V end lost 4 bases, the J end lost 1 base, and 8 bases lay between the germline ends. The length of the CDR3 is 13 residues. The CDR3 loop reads CASSPVGNTEAFF. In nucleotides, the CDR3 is TGTGCCAGCAGCCCCGTTGGGAACACTGAAGCTTTCTTT.

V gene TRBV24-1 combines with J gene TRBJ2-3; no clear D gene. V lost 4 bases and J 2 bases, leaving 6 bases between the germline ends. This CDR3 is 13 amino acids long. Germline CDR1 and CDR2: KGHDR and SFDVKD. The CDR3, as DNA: TGTGCCACCAGTGACACTCCCACAGATACGCAGTATTTT. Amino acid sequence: CATSDTPTDTQYF.

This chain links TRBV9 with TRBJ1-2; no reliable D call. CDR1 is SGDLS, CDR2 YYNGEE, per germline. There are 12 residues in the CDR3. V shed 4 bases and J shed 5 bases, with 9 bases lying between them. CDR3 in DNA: TGTGCCAGCAGCCCTCAAGGGTATGGCTACACCTTC. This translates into CASSPQGYGYTF.

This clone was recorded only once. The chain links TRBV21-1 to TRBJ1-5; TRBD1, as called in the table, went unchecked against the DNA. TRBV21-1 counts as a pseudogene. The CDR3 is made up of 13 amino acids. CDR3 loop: CAEGAYSNQPQHF. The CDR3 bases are TGTGCGGAGGGGGCGTATAGCAATCAGCCCCAGCATTTT.

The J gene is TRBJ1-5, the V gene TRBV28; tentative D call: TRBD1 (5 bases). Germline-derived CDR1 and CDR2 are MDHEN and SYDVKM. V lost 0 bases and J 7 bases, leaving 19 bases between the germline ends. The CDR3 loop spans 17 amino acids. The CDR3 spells CASSLWKGQGTWQPQHF. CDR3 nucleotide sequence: TGTGCCAGCAGTTTATGGAAGGGGCAGGGAACTTGGCAGCCCCAGCATTTT.

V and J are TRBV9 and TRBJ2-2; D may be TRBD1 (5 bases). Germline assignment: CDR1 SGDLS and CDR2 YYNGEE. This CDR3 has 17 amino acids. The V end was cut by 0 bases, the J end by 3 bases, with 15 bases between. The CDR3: CASSVEARAPDTGELFF. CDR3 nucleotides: TGTGCCAGCAGCGTAGAAGCCAGGGCCCCGGACACCGGGGAGCTGTTTTTT.

This CDR3 reads CASSPGPGELFF. The CDR3, as DNA: TGTGCCAGCAGCCCCGGTCCCGGGGAGCTGTTTTTT. The chain uses TRBV7-9 and TRBJ2-2; D is undetermined. Trimming removed 5 bases at V and 6 bases at J, with 7 bases between. Germline CDR1 reads SEHNR; CDR2 reads FQNEAQ (reference sequence). This CDR3 has 12 residues.

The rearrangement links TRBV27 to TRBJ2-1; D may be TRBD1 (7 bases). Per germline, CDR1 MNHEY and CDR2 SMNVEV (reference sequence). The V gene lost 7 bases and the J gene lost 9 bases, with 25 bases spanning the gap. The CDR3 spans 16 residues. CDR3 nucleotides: TGTGCCAGCAAAAAAAAGGGACAGACCTGGGGAGGTGAGCAGTTCTTC. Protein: CASKKKGQTWGGEQFF.

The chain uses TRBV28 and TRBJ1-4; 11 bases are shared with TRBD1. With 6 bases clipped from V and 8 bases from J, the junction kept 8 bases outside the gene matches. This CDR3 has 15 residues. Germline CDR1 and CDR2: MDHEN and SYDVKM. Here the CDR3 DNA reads TGTGCCAGCAGACGTGGACAGGGGGCGTTGGAAAAACTGTTTTTT. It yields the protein CASRRGQGALEKLFF.

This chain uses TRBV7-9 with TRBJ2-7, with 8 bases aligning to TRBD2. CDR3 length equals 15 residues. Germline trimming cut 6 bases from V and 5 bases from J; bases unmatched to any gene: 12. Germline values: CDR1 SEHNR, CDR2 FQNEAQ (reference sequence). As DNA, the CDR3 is TGTGCCAGCAGTTCCGGGACTAGGTTCCCCCACGAGCAGTACTTC. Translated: CASSSGTRFPHEQYF.

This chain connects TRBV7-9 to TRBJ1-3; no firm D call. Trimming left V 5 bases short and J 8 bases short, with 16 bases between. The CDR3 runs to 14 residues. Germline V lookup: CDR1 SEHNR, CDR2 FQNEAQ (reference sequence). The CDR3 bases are TGTGCCAGCAGCCCCCCGGGAGGAGTTCACACCATATATTTT. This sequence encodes CASSPPGGVHTIYF.

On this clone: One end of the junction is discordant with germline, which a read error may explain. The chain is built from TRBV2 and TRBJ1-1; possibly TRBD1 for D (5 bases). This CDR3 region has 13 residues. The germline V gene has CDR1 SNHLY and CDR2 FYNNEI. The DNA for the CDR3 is TGTACCAGCAGCCCGGGACGGTATCTTGAAGCTTTCTTT. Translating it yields CTSSPGRYLEAFF.

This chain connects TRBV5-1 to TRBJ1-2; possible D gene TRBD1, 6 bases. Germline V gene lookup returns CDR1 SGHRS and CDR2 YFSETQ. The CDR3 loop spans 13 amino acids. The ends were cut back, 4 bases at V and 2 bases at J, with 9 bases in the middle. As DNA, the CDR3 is TGCGCCAGCAGCCGAGGGGGAAACTATGGCTACACCTTC. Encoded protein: CASSRGGNYGYTF.

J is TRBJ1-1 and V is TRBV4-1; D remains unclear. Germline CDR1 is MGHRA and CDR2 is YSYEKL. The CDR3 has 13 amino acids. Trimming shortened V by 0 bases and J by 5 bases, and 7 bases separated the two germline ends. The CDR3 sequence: CASSQEGGTEAFF. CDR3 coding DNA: TGCGCCAGCAGCCAAGAGGGCGGGACTGAAGCTTTCTTT.

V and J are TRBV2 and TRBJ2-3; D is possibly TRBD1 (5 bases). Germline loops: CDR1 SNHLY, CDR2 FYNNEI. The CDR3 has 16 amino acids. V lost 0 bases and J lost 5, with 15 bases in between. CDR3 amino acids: CASSEAQRRGVDTQYF. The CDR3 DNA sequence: TGTGCCAGCAGTGAAGCGCAGCGAAGGGGTGTAGATACGCAGTATTTT.

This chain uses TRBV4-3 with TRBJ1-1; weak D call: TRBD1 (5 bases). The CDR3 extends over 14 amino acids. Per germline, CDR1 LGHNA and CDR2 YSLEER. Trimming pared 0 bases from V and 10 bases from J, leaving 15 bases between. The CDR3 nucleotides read TGCGCCAGCAGCCAAGATTCGGGGGGGGACGGAGCTTTCTTT. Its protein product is CASSQDSGGDGAFF.

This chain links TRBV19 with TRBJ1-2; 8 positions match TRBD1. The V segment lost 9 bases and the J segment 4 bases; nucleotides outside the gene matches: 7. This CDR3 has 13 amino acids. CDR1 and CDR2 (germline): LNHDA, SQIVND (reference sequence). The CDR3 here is CASQGQAGYGYTF. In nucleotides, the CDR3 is TGTGCCAGCCAGGGACAGGCGGGCTATGGCTACACCTTC.

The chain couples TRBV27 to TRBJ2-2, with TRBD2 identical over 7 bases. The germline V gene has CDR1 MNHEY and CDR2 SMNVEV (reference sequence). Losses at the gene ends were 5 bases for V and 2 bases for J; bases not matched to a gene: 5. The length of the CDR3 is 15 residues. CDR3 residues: CASSLGLVNTGELFF. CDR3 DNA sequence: TGTGCCAGCAGTCTCGGACTAGTTAACACCGGGGAGCTGTTTTTT.

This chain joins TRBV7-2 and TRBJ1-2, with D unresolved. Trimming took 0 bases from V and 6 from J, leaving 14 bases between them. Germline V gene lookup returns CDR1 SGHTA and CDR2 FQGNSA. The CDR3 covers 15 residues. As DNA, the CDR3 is TGTGCCAGCAGCTTAGCTTCCGGGATCAGGAATGGCTACACCTTC. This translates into CASSLASGIRNGYTF.

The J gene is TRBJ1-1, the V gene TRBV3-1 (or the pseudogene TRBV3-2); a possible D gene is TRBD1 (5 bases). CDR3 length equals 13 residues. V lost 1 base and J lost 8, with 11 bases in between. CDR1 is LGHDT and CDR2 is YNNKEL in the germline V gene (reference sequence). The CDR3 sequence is CASSQGGSREAFF. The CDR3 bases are TGTGCCAGCAGCCAAGGGGGCAGTCGGGAAGCTTTCTTT.